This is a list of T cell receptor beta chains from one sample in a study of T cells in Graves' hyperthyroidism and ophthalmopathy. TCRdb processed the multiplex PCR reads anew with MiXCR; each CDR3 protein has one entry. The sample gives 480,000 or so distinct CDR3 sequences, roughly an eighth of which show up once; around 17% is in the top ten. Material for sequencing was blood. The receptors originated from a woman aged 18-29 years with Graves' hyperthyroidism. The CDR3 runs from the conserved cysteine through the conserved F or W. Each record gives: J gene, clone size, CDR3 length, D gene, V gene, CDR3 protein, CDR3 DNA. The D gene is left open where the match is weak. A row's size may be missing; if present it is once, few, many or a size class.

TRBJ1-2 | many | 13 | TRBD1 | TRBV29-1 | CSVELAGGAGYTF | TGCAGCGTTGAATTGGCAGGGGGCGCCGGCTACACCTTC
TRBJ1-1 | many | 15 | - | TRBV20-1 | CSSRIQGSRYTEAFF | TGCAGTAGTCGCATCCAGGGCAGTCGGTACACTGAAGCTTTCTTT
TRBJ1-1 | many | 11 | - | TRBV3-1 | CASSRETEAFF | TGTGCCAGCAGCAGGGAGACTGAAGCTTTCTTT
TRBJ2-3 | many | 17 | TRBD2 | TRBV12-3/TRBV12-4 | CASRPMLAGGSTDTQYF | TGTGCCAGCAGACCCATGTTAGCGGGAGGATCAACAGATACGCAGTATTTT
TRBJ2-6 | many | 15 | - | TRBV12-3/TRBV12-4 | CASSSRFAGANVLTF | TGTGCCAGCAGCTCCAGGTTCGCTGGGGCCAACGTCCTGACTTTC
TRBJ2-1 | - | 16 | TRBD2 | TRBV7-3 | CASSLTLTGGDNEQFF | TGTGCCAGCAGCTTAACACTTACGGGAGGGGACAATGAGCAGTTCTTC
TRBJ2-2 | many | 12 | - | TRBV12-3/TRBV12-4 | CASSNRPGELFF | TGTGCCAGCAGTAACAGGCCCGGGGAGCTGTTTTTT
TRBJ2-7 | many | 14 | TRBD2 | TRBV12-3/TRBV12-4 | CASTQGLELPEQYF | TGTGCCAGCACCCAGGGACTAGAGTTGCCCGAGCAGTACTTC
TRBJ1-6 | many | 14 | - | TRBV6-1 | CASRVNSGNSPLHF | TGTGCCAGCAGAGTTAATAGCGGGAATTCACCCCTCCACTTT
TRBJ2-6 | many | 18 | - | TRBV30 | CAWRSIGGTSSGANVLTF | TGTGCCTGGAGGTCGATTGGCGGGACGAGCTCTGGGGCCAACGTCCTGACTTTC
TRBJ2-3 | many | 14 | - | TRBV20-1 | CSAETGQSTDTQYF | TGCAGTGCGGAGACGGGACAAAGCACAGATACGCAGTATTTT
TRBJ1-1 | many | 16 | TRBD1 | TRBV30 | CAWYGTGGFLNTEAFF | TGTGCCTGGTACGGGACAGGGGGTTTTCTAAACACTGAAGCTTTCTTT
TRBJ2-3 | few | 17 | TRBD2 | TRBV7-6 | CASSFLTSGGPTGTQYF | TGTGCCAGCAGCTTCCTGACTAGCGGGGGCCCCACGGGGACGCAGTATTTT
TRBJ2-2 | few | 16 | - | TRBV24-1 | CATAEEGRLNTGELFF | TGTGCCACCGCTGAAGAAGGGAGGCTAAACACCGGGGAGCTGTTTTTT
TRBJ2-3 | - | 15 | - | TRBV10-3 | CAITEGARGGDTQYF | TGTGCCATCACCGAGGGAGCCCGTGGGGGGGATACGCAGTATTTT
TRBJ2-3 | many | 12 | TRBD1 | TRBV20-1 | CSATTGEDTQYF | TGCAGTGCAACTACAGGGGAAGATACGCAGTATTTT
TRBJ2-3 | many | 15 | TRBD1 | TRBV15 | CATSRGQGDGDTQYF | TGTGCCACCAGCAGAGGACAGGGGGACGGGGATACGCAGTATTTT
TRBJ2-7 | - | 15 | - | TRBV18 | CASSRDREGRDEQYF | TGTGCCAGCTCACGAGACAGGGAGGGCCGCGACGAGCAGTACTTC
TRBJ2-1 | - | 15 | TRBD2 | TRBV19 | CASGKTSGTYNEQFF | TGTGCCAGTGGTAAGACTAGCGGGACGTACAATGAGCAGTTCTTC
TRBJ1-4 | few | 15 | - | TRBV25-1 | CASSEVRSTDEKLFF | TGTGCCAGCAGTGAAGTTCGGAGTACAGATGAAAAACTGTTTTTT
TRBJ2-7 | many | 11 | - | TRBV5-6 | CASSAGVEQYF | TGTGCCAGCAGCGCCGGGGTCGAGCAGTACTTC
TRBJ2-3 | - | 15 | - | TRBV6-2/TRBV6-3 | CASSYAGAKTDTQYF | TGTGCCAGCAGTTACGCCGGGGCAAAAACAGATACGCAGTATTTT
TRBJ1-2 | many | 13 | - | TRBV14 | CASSQGGMDGYTF | TGTGCCAGCAGCCAAGGAGGGATGGATGGCTACACCTTC
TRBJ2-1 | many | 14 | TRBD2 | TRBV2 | CASSVGLGYNEQFF | TGTGCCAGCAGTGTGGGACTAGGATACAATGAGCAGTTCTTC
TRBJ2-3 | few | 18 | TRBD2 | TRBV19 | CASSIVGGTSGSTDTQYF | TGTGCCAGTAGTATAGTCGGAGGGACTAGCGGGAGTACAGATACGCAGTATTTT
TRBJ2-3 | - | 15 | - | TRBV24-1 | CATSDLQVGSDTQYF | TGTGCCACCAGTGATTTGCAAGTGGGGTCAGATACGCAGTATTTT
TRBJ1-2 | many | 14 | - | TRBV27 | CASSPTSGADGYTF | TGTGCCAGCAGTCCGACGTCGGGGGCAGATGGCTACACCTTC
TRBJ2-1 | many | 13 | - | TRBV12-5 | CASGPPYGNEQFF | TGTGCTAGTGGCCCCCCGTATGGCAATGAGCAGTTCTTC
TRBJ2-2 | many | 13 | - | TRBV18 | CASSPVGPGELFF | TGTGCCAGCTCACCGGTGGGGCCAGGGGAGCTGTTTTTT
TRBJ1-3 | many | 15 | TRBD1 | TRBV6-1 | CASSETGNSGNTIYF | TGTGCCAGCAGTGAGACAGGGAACTCTGGAAACACCATATATTTT
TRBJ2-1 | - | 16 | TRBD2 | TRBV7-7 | CASSSTSGSSHNEQFF | TGTGCCAGCAGCAGTACTAGCGGCAGCTCCCACAATGAGCAGTTCTTC
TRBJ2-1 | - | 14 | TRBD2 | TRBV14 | CASRVAGGGNEQFF | TGTGCCAGCAGGGTAGCGGGAGGGGGAAATGAGCAGTTCTTC
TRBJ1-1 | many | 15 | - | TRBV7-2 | CASSRNGQMNTEAFF | TGTGCCAGCAGCCGTAACGGACAGATGAACACTGAAGCTTTCTTT
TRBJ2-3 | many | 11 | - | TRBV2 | CAAPMSDTQYF | TGTGCCGCCCCCATGTCAGATACGCAGTATTTT
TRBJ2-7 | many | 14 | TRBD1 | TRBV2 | CASLRDRGFYEQYF | TGTGCCAGCCTACGGGACAGGGGGTTTTACGAGCAGTACTTC
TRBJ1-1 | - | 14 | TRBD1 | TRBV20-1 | CSARSQGVNTEAFF | TGCAGTGCTAGATCCCAGGGGGTGAACACTGAAGCTTTCTTT
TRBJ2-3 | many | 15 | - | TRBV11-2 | CASSLGGRNTDTQYF | TGTGCCAGCAGCTTGGGCGGCAGGAACACAGATACGCAGTATTTT
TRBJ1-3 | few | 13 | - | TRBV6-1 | CATGLSTGNTIYF | TGTGCCACCGGACTTTCGACTGGAAACACCATATATTTT
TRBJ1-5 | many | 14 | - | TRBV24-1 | CATSQRTDGWPQHF | TGTGCCACCAGTCAAAGGACTGATGGATGGCCCCAGCATTTT
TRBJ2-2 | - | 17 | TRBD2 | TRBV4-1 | CASSLPTAGVGTGELFF | TGCGCCAGCAGTCTCCCCACCGCGGGAGTAGGCACCGGGGAGCTGTTTTTT
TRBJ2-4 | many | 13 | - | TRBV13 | CASSFYRGNIQYF | TGTGCCAGCAGCTTTTATCGGGGAAACATTCAGTACTTC
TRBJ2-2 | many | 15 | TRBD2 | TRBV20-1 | CSALRLAGFTGELFF | TGCAGTGCTCTGAGACTAGCGGGATTCACCGGGGAGCTGTTTTTT
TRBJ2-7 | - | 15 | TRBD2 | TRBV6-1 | CASSELAGAHNEQYF | TGTGCCAGCAGTGAACTAGCGGGGGCCCACAATGAGCAGTACTTC
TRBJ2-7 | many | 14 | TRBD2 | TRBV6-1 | CASSSSGIDYEQYF | TGTGCCAGCAGCTCCAGCGGGATAGACTACGAGCAGTACTTC
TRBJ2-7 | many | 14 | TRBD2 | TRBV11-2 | CASSPTSGRPEQYF | TGTGCCAGCAGCCCGACTAGCGGGAGACCCGAGCAGTACTTC
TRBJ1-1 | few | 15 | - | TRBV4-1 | CASSPQRGVNTEAFF | TGCGCCAGCAGCCCACAACGGGGTGTGAACACTGAAGCTTTCTTT
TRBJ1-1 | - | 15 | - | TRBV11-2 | CASSQEGGPNTEAFF | TGTGCCAGCAGCCAAGAGGGGGGGCCGAACACTGAAGCTTTCTTT
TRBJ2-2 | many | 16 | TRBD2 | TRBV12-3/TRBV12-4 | CASSLGLAGGTGELFF | TGTGCCAGCAGTTTAGGACTAGCGGGAGGGACCGGGGAGCTGTTTTTT
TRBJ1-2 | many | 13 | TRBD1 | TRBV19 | CASRTGGDYGYTF | TGTGCCAGTAGGACAGGGGGGGACTATGGCTACACCTTC
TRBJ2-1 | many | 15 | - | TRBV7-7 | CASSKWDRTYNEQFF | TGTGCCAGCAGCAAATGGGACCGCACCTACAATGAGCAGTTCTTC
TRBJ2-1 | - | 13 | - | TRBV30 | CAWSLLVGDQQFF | TGTGCCTGGAGCCTCCTCGTGGGGGATCAGCAGTTCTTC
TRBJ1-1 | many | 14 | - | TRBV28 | CASRTQGLNTEAFF | TGTGCCAGCCGTACCCAGGGATTGAACACTGAAGCTTTCTTT
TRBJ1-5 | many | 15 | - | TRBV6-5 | CASSYSGLSNQPQHF | TGTGCCAGCAGTTACTCGGGGTTGAGCAATCAGCCCCAGCATTTT
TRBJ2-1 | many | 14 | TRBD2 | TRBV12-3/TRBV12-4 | CASSWGGAATGQFF | TGTGCCAGCAGTTGGGGGGGTGCGGCCACGGGCCAGTTCTTC
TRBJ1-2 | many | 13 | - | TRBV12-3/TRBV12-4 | CASSLNREGGYTF | TGTGCCAGCAGTTTAAACAGGGAGGGTGGCTACACCTTC
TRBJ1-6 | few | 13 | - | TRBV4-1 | CASSHRDRNPLHF | TGCGCCAGCAGCCACCGCGACAGGAACCCTCTCCACTTT